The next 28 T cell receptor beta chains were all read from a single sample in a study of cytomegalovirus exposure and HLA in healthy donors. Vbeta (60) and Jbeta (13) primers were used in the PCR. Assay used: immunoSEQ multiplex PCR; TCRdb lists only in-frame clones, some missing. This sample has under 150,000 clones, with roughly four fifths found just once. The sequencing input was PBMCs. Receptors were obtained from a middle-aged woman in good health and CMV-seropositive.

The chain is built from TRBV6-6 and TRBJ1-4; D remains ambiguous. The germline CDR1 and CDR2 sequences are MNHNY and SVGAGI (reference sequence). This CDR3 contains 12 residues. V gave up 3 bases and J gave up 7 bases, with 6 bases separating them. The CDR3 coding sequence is TGTGCCAGCAGTTATCGGGTTGAAAAACTGTTTTTT. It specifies CASSYRVEKLFF.

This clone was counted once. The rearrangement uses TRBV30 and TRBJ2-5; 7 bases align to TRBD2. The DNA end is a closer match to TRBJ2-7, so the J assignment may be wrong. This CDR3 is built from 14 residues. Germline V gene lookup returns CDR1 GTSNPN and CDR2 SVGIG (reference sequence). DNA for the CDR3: TGTGCCTGGAGAGGGACTACTTCGGCCTACGAGCAGTACTTC. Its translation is CAWRGTTSAYEQYF.

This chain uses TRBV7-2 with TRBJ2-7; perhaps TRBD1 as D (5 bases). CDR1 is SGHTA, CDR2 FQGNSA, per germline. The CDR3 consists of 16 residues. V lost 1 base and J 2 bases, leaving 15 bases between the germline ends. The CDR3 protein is CASSLGPTGGPYEQYF. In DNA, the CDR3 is TGTGCCAGCAGCTTAGGGCCCACAGGCGGACCCTACGAGCAGTACTTC.

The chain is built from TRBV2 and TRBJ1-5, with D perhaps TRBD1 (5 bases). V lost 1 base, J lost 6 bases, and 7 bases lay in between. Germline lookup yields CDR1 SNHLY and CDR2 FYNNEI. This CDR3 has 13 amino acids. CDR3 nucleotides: TGTGCCAGCAGTGAAGGGGGGGGTCAGCCCCAGCATTTT. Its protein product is CASSEGGGQPQHF.

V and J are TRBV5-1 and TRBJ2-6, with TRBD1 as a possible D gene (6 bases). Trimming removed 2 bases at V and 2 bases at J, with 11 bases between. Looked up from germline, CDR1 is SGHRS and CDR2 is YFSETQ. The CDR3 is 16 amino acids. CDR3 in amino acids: CASSFPGETGANVLTF. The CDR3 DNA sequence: TGCGCCAGCAGCTTCCCAGGGGAGACTGGGGCCAACGTCCTGACTTTC.

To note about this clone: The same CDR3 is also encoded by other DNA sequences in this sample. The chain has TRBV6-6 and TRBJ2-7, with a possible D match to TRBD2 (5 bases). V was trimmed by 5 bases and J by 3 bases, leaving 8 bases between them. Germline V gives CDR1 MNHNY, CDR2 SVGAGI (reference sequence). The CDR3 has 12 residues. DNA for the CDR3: TGTGCCAGCAGTCACACTAGCTACGAGCAGTACTTC. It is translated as CASSHTSYEQYF.

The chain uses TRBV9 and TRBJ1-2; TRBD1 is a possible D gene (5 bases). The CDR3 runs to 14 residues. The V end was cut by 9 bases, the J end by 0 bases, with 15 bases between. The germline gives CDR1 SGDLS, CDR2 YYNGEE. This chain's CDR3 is CATSGLSSNYGYTF. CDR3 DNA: TGTGCCACCTCAGGGTTATCCTCTAACTATGGCTACACCTTC.

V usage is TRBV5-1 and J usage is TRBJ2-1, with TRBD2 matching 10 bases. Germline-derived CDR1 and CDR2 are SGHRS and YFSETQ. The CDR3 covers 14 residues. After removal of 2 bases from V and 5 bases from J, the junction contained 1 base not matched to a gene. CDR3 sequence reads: CASSLAGGNNEQFF. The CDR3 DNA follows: TGCGCCAGCAGCTTAGCGGGGGGGAACAATGAGCAGTTCTTC.

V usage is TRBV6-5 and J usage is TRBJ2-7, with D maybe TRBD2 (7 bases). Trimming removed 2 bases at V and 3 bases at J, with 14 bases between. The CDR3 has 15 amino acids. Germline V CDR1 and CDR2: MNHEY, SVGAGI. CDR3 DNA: TGTGCCAGCAGTTACGGGGCAGGGGAGGGCTACGAGCAGTACTTC. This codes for CASSYGAGEGYEQYF.

The CDR3 loop is CASSVGTGWEQYF. CDR3 sequence (DNA): TGTGCCAGCAGTGTCGGGACAGGGTGGGAGCAGTACTTC. The J gene is TRBJ2-7, the V gene TRBV2; 9 bases match TRBD1. This CDR3 contains 13 residues. Germline lookup yields CDR1 SNHLY and CDR2 FYNNEI. J lost 7 bases, V lost 4 bases, and 5 bases had no gene match.

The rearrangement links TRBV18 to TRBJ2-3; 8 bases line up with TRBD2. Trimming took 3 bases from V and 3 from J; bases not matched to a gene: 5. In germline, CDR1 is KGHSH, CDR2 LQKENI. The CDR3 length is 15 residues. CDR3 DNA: TGTGCCAGCTCACCCCCGGGAGGGGTTACAGATACGCAGTATTTT. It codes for CASSPPGGVTDTQYF.

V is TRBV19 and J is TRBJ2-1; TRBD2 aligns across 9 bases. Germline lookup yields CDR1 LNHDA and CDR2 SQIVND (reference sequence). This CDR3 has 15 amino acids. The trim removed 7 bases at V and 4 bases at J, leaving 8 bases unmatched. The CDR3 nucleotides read TGTGCCAGTAACATAGCGGGAGCGGGTTACAATGAGCAGTTCTTC. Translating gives CASNIAGAGYNEQFF.

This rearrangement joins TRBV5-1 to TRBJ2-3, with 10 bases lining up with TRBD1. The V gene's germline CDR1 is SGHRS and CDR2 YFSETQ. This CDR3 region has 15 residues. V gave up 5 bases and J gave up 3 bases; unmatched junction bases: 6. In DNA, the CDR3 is TGCGCCAGCAGTCAGACAGGGGGCGCAACAGATACGCAGTATTTT. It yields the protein CASSQTGGATDTQYF.

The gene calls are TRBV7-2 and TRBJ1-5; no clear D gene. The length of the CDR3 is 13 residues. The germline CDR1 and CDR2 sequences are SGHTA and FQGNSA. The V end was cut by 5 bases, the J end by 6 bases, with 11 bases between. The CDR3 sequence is CASSAREGQPQHF. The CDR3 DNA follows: TGTGCCAGCAGCGCTCGGGAGGGTCAGCCCCAGCATTTT.

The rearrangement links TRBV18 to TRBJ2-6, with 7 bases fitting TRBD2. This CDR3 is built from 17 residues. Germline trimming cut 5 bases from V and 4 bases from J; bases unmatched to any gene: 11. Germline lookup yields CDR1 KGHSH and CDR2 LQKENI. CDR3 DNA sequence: TGTGCCAGCTCATCCATAGCGCGGGGGATCGGGGCCAACGTCCTGACTTTC. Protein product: CASSSIARGIGANVLTF.

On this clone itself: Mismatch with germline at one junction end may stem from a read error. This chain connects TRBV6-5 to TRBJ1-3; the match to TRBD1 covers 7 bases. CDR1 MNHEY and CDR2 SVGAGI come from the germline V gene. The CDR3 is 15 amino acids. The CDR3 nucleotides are TGTGCCAGCAGTTACCTCAGGGGGTCTGGGAACACCATATATTTT. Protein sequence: CASSYLRGSGNTIYF.

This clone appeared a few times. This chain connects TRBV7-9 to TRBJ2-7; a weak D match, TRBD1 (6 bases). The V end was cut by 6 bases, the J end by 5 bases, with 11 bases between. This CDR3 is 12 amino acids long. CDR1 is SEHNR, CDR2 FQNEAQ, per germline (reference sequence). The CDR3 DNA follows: TGTGCCAGCAGTCTTACAGGGAACGAGCAGTACTTC. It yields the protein CASSLTGNEQYF.

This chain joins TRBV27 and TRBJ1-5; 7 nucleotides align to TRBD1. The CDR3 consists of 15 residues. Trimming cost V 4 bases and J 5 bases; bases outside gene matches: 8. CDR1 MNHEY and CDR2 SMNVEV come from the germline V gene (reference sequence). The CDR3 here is CASSSLQGTHQPQHF. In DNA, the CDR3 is TGTGCCAGCAGTTCCCTACAGGGGACCCATCAGCCCCAGCATTTT.

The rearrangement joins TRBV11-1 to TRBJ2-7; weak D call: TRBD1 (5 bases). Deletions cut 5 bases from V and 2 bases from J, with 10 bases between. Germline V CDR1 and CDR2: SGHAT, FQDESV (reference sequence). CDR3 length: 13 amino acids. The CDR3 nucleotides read TGTGCCAGCAGCCCAGGACATCCCTACGAGCAGTACTTC. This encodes CASSPGHPYEQYF.

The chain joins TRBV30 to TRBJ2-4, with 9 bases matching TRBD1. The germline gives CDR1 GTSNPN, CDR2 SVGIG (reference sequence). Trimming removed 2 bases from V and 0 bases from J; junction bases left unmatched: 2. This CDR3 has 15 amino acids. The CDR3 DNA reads TGTGCCTGGAGTACGGGACAGGGAGCCAAAAACATTCAGTACTTC. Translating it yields CAWSTGQGAKNIQYF.

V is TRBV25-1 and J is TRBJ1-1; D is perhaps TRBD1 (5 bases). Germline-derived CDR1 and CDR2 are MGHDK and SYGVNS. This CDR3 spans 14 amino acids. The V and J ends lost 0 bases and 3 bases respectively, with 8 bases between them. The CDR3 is CASSEYVTDTEAFF. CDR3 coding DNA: TGTGCCAGCAGTGAATATGTGACAGACACTGAAGCTTTCTTT.

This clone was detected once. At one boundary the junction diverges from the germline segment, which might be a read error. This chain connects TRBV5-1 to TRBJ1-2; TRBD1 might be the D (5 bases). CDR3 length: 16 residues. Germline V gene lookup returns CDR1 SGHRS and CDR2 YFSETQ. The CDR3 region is CAGSLGNSGDAYGYTF. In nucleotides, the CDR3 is TGCGCCGGCAGCTTGGGGAACTCGGGGGATGCCTATGGCTACACCTTC.

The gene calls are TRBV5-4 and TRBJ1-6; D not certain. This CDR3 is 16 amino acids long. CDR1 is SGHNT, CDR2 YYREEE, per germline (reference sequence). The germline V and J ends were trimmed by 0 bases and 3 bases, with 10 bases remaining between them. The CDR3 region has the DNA TGTGCCAGCAGCTTGGCCGCAGGTCTCTATAATTCACCCCTCCACTTT. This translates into CASSLAAGLYNSPLHF.

As DNA, the CDR3 is TGTGCCAGCAGCCCGGAAAAGACAGGGGCCGAGCAGTACTTC. Amino acid sequence: CASSPEKTGAEQYF. The chain links TRBV4-2 to TRBJ2-7, with 8 nucleotides matching TRBD1. Germline V gene sequence: CDR1 LGHNA, CDR2 YNFKEQ. Trimming cost V 4 bases and J 6 bases; bases outside gene matches: 8. CDR3 size: 14 residues.

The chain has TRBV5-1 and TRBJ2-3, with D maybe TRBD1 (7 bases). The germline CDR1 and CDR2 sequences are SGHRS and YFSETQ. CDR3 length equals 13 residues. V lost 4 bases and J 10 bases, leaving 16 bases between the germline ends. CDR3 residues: CASSVGGGWAQYF. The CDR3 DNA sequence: TGCGCCAGCAGCGTCGGAGGGGGCTGGGCGCAGTATTTT.

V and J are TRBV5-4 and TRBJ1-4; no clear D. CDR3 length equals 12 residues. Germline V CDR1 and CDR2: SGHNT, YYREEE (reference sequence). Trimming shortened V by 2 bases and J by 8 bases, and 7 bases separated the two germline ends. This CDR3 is CASSFGNEKLFF. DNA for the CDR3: TGTGCCAGCAGCTTCGGTAACGAAAAACTGTTTTTT.

CDR3 region: CASRAGLAGGLTGELFF. CDR3 coding DNA: TGTGCCAGCAGGGCTGGACTAGCGGGAGGCCTCACCGGGGAGCTGTTTTTT. The chain links TRBV2 to TRBJ2-2; 14 bases match TRBD2. The CDR3 has 17 amino acids. The trim removed 6 bases at V and 4 bases at J, leaving 7 bases unmatched. CDR1 SNHLY and CDR2 FYNNEI come from the germline V gene.

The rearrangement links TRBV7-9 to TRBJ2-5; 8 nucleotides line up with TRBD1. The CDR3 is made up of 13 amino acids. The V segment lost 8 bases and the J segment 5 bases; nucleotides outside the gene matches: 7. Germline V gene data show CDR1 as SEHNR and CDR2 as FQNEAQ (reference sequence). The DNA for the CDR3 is TGTGCCAGCCTGGCAGGGGGCTTTGAGACCCAGTACTTC. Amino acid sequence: CASLAGGFETQYF. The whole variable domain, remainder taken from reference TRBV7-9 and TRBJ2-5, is DTGVSQNPRHKITKRGQNVTFRCDPISEHNRLYWYRQTLGQGPEFLTYFQNEAQLEKSRLLSDRFSAERPKGSFSTLEIQRTEQGDSAMYLCASLAGGFETQYFGPGTRLLVL.